The sequence of this T cell receptor beta chain was determined in a study of blood T cell repertoires in COVID-19. Study-wide context: Material from acute and convalescent COVID-19 was sourced from the United States, Italy and Spain.

Authors' analysis steps: Estimation of nucleated cell counts relied on the amplification of reference gene primers. Some clones are missing from TCRdb's copy, which holds only in-frame ones; the method was immunoSEQ multiplex PCR. V, J and clone size are taken as reported in that table, and D and trimming were inferred from the DNA itself. The data show 140,000 to 150,000 clones, 70% to 80% seen once. Per germline, CDR1 MRHNA and CDR2 SNTAGT. This CDR3 is 13 amino acids long. With 5 bases clipped from V and 7 bases from J, the junction kept 4 bases outside the gene matches. The sample consisted of peripheral blood. The genes are TRBV6-4 and TRBJ2-2; 7 bases align to TRBD1. This TCR derives from a man aged 50 or older with acute or convalescent COVID-19. The CDR3 nucleotides read TGTGCCAGCAGTCTCAACAGGGGCGGGGAGCTGTTTTTT. Protein sequence: CASSLNRGGELFF.